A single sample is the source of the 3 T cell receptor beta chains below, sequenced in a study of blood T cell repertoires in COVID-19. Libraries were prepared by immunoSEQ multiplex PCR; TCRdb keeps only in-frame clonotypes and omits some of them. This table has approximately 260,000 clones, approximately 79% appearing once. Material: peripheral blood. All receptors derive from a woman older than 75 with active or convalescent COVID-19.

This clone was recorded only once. CDR3 sequence: CASSPRTGVRTEAFF. As DNA, the CDR3 is TGTGCCAGCAGTCCCAGGACAGGGGTGAGGACTGAAGCTTTCTTT. The V and J genes are TRBV6-6 and TRBJ1-1, with TRBD1 identical over 9 bases. The germline gives CDR1 MNHNY, CDR2 SVGAGI (reference sequence). V was pared by 5 bases and J by 5 bases, with 9 bases of the junction left unmatched. The CDR3 has 15 amino acids.

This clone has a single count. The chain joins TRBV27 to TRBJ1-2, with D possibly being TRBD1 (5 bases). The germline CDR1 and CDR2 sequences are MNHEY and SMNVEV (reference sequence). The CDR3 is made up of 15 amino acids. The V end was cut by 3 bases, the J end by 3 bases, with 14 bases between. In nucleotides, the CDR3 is TGTGCCAGCAGTTTCGTTGGGGCCGAACACTATGGCTACACCTTC. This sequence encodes CASSFVGAEHYGYTF.

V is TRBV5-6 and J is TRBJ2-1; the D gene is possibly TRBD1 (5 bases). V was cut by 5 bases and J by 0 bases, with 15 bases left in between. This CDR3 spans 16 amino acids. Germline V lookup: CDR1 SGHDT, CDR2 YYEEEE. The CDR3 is CASRQGLVSSYNEQFF. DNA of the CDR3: TGTGCCAGCAGGCAGGGATTAGTAAGCTCCTACAATGAGCAGTTCTTC.